This T cell receptor beta chain appears in the sequencing data of a study of CD4+ T cells in melanoma. Here immunoSEQ multiplex PCR was the method, and the copy in TCRdb shows in-frame clones only, minus some. The table has 50,000 to 60,000 clones, roughly two thirds seen once. The V end lost 1 base, the J end lost 3 bases, and 14 bases lay between the germline ends. The CDR3 has 15 amino acids. CDR1 and CDR2 from the germline V gene are GTSNPN and SVGIG (reference sequence). This receptor was identified in a human donor with melanoma. Material: tumor tissue. The J gene is TRBJ2-3, the V gene TRBV30; D may correspond to TRBD1 or TRBD2 (5 bases each). CDR3: CAWSEGPGETDTQYF. Written as DNA, the CDR3 is TGTGCCTGGAGTGAGGGGCCCGGGGAGACAGATACGCAGTATTTT.